This T cell receptor (beta chain) was captured in a study of cytomegalovirus exposure and HLA in healthy donors. Points on this clone: Its antigen remains unknown.

With 60 Vbeta and 13 Jbeta primers, the PCR was carried out. Method: immunoSEQ multiplex PCR; TCRdb's copy keeps in-frame clones and lacks some. The sample carries 150,000 to 200,000 clones, about 86% recorded once. Findings and caveats of the study: Previously analyzed data showed that most TCR beta V segments were productive at a frequency of about 90% or about 30%. Among immune exposure information, only CMV serostatus was available.

Germline assignment: CDR1 MDHEN and CDR2 SYDVKM. V dropped 5 bases and J dropped 4 bases, with 6 bases sitting between them. The CDR3 runs 11 residues. The sample taken for sequencing was PBMCs. The chain has TRBV28 and TRBJ2-7; no clear D. This TCR derives from a man in his forties in good health and CMV-seropositive. This CDR3 is CASSQAYEQYF. For the CDR3, the DNA is TGTGCCAGCAGTCAAGCTTACGAGCAGTACTTC.